This paragraph reports one T cell receptor (beta chain). Germline V gives CDR1 SGHTA, CDR2 FQGNSA. This CDR3 is 13 amino acids long. Between the trimmed V and J ends, which lost 5 bases and 8 bases, there was a span of 12 bases. These data come from a study of graft-versus-host responses after intestinal transplantation. The repertoire was sequenced with immunoSEQ multiplex PCR; TCRdb's copy has only in-frame clones and lacks some. Of about 25,000 clones in the sample, approximately 94% are singletons; the top ten hold about 0.49%. The input for sequencing was PBMCs, taken 156 days after intestinal transplant. This clonotype originated in a human patient who received an intestinal transplant, so some T cells may come from the graft donor. The chain joins TRBV7-2 to TRBJ1-4; D uncertain. CDR3 bases: TGTGCCAGCAGCCCTAGCGGGAAGGAAAAACTGTTTTTT. Translated, it gives CASSPSGKEKLFF.